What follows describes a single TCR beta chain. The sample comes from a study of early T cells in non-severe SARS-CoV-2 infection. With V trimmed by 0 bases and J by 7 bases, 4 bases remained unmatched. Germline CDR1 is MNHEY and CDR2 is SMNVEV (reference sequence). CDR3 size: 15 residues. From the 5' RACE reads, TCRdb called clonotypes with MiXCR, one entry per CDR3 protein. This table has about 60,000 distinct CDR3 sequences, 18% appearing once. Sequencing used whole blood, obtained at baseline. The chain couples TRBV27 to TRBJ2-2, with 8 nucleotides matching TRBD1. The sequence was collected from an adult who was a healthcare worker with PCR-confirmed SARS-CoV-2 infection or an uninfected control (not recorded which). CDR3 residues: CASSLSQGAHGELFF. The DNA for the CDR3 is TGTGCCAGCAGTTTATCTCAGGGGGCGCACGGGGAGCTGTTTTTT.